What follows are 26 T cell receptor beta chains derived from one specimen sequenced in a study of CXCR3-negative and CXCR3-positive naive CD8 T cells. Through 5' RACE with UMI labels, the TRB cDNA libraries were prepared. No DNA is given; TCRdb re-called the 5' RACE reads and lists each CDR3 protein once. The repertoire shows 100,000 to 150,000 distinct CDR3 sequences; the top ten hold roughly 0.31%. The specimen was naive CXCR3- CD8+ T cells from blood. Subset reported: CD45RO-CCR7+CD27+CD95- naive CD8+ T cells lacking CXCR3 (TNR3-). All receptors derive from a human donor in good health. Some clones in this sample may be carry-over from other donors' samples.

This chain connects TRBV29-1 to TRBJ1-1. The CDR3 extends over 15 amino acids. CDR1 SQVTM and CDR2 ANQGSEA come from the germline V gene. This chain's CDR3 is CSVEDRGGENTEAFF.

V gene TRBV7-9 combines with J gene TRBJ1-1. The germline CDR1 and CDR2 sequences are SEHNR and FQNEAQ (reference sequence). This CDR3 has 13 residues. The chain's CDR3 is CASSPTGDTEAFF.

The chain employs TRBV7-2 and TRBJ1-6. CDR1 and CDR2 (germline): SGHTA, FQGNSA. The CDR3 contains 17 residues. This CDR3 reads CASSLDHKGSYNSPLHF.

CDR3 residues: CSARDLSGDSYEQYF. This rearrangement joins TRBV20-1 to TRBJ2-7; the TCRdb D gene call, TRBD2, has no DNA to confirm it. This CDR3 spans 15 amino acids. CDR1 is DFQATT and CDR2 is SNEGSKA in the germline V gene (reference sequence).

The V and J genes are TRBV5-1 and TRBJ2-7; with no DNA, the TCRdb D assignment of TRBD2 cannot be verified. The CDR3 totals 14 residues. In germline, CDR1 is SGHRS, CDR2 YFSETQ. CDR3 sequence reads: CASSALADSYEQYF.

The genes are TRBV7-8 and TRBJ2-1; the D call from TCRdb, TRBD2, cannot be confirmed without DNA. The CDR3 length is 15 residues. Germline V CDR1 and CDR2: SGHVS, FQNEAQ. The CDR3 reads CASSALAGGDNEQFF.

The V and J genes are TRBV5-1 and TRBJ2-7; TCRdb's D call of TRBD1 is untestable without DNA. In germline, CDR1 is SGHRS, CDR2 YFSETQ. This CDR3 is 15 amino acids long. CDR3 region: CASSRGTGEVDEQYF.

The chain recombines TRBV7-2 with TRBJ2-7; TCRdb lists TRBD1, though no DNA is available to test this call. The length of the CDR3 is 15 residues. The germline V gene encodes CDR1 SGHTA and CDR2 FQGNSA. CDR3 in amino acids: CASSSRDLPGLEQYF.

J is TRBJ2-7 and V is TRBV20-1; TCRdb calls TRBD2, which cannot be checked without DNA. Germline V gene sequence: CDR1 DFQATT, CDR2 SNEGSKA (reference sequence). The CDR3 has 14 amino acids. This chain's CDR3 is CRAGGQESSYEQYF.

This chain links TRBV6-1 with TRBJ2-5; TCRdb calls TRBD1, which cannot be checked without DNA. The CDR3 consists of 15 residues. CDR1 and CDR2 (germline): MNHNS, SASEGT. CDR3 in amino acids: CASSETGGWKETQYF.

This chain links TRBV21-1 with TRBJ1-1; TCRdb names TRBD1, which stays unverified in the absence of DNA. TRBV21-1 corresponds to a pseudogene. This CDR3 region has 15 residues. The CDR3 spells CASSKVKGPWTEAFF.

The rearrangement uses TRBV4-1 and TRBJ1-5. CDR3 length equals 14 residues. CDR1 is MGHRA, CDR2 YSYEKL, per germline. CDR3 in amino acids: CASSPGLDNQPQHF.

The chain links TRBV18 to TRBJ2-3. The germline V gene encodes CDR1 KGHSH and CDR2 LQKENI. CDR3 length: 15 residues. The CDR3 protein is CASSPGLVGTDTQYF.

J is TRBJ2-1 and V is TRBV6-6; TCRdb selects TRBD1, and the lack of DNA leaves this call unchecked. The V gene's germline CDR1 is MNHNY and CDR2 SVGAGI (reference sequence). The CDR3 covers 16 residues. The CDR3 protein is CASSTKTGEPYNEQFF.

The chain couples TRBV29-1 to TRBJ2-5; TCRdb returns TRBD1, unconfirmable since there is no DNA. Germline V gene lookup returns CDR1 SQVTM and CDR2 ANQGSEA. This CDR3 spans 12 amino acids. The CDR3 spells CSVDAGSETQYF. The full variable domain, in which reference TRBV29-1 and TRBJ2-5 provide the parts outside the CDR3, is SAVISQKPSRDICQRGTSLTIQCQVDSQVTMMFWYRQQPGQSLTLIATANQGSEATYESGFVIDKFPISRPNLTFSTLTVSNMSPEDSSIYLCSVDAGSETQYFGPGTRLLVL.

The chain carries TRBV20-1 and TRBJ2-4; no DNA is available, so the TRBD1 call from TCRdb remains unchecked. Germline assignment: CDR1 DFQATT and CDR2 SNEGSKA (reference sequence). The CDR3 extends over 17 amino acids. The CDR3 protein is CSARDFKTGVAKNIQYF.

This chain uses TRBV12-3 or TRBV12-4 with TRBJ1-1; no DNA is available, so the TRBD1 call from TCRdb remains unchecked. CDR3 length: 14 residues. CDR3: CASSTDRGRTEAFF.

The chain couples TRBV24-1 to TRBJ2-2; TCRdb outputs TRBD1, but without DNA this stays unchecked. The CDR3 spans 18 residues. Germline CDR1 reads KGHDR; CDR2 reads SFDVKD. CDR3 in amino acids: CGTSDLGRQGLNTGELFF.

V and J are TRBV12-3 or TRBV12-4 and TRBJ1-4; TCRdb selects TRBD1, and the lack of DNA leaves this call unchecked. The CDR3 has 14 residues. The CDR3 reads CASRPGATNEKLFF.

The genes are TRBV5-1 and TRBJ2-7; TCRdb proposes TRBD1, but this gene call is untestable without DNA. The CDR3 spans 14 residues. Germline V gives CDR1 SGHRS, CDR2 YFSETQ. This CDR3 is CARQGPGQAYEQYF.

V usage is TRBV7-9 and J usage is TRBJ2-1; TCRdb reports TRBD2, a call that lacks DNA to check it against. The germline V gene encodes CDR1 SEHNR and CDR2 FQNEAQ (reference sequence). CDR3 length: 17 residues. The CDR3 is CASSSHILAGAYNEQFF.

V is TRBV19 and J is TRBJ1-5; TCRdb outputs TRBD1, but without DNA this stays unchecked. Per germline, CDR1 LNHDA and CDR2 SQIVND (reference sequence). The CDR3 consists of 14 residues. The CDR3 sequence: CASSIVGAEPPQHF. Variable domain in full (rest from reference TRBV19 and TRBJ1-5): DGGITQSPKYLFRKEGQNVTLSCEQNLNHDAMYWYRQDPGQGLRLIYYSQIVNDFQKGDIAEGYSVSREKKESFPLTVTSAQKNPTAFYLCASSIVGAEPPQHFGDGTRLSIL.

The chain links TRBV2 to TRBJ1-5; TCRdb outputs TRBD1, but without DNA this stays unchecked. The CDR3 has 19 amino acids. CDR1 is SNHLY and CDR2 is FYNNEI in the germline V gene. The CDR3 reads CASSARARVGPGPNQPQHF. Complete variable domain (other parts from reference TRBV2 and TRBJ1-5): EPEVTQTPSHQVTQMGQEVILRCVPISNHLYFYWYRQILGQKVEFLVSFYNNEISEKSEIFDDQFSVERPDGSNFTLKIRSTKLEDSAMYFCASSARARVGPGPNQPQHFGDGTRLSIL.

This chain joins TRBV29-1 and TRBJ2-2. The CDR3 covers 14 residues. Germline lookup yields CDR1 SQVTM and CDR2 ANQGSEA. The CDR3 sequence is CSVESGQNTGELFF.

Here the CDR3 reads CSARVPGQGYEQYF. This chain joins TRBV20-1 and TRBJ2-7; TCRdb reports TRBD1, a call that lacks DNA to check it against. Per germline, CDR1 DFQATT and CDR2 SNEGSKA (reference sequence). The CDR3 is 14 residues long.

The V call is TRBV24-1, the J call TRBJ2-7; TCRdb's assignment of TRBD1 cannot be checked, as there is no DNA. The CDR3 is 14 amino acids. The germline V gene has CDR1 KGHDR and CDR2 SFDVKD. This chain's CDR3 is CATSDWRQADEQYF.